These T cell receptor beta chains were read from a single sample in a study of blood T cell repertoires in COVID-19. Only in-frame clones appear in the TCRdb table, and some are missing; sequencing was by immunoSEQ multiplex PCR. Counted here are approximately 400,000 clones, over 80% occurring once; the ten biggest clones make up about 5.4%. Input material: PBMCs or T cells enriched from blood (not recorded which). The receptor source for this set is a woman aged 45 to 65 who had recovered from COVID-19. Both conserved end residues are part of each CDR3. Fields, in order: D gene, clone size, J gene, V gene, CDR3 protein, CDR3 DNA. D genes are given only for firm matches. Some rows have no size entry. The others give once, few or many, or a class for an expanded clone.

TRBD1	-	TRBJ1-6	TRBV7-9	CASSLDPGQGGNSPLHF	TGTGCCAGCAGCTTAGACCCCGGACAGGGGGGTAATTCACCCCTCCACTTT
TRBD1	few	TRBJ2-7	TRBV19	CASSPPIRTGVGEQYF	TGTGCCAGTAGTCCCCCGATTCGGACAGGGGTGGGCGAGCAGTACTTC
-	-	TRBJ2-1	TRBV6-5	CASSTASGNYNEQFF	TGTGCCAGCAGTACCGCCAGCGGAAATTACAATGAGCAGTTCTTC
-	-	TRBJ1-5	TRBV3-1/TRBV3-2	CASSQTQVSNQPQHF	TGTGCCAGCAGCCAAACTCAGGTTAGCAATCAGCCCCAGCATTTT
-	-	TRBJ1-4	TRBV7-9	CASSPGPQGRLFF	TGTGCCAGCAGCCCCGGGCCACAGGGACGTCTGTTTTTT
-	-	TRBJ2-3	TRBV3-1/TRBV3-2	CASSPSFRHTTDTQYF	TGTGCCAGCAGTCCTTCTTTTAGACACACAACGGATACGCAGTATTTT
-	once	TRBJ1-6	TRBV7-2	CASSLGTPNSPLHF	TGTGCCAGCAGCTTGGGCACGCCCAATTCACCCCTCCACTTT
TRBD1	-	TRBJ1-1	TRBV6-5	CASSYSNRGEAFF	TGTGCCAGCAGTTACTCCAACAGGGGAGAGGCTTTCTTT
-	-	TRBJ2-5	TRBV15	CATSREKEEETQYF	TGTGCCACCAGCAGGGAGAAAGAGGAGGAGACCCAGTACTTC
TRBD1	-	TRBJ1-1	TRBV4-1	CASSQGQGGGNTEAFF	TGCGCCAGCAGCCAAGGACAGGGGGGGGGCAACACTGAAGCTTTCTTT
TRBD1	-	TRBJ2-3	TRBV19	CASSILDRDPDTQYF	TGTGCCAGTAGTATATTGGACAGGGACCCAGATACGCAGTATTTT
-	-	TRBJ2-7	TRBV6-5	CASSNPGAGDEQYF	TGTGCCAGCAGTAACCCGGGGGCGGGGGACGAGCAGTACTTC
-	-	TRBJ1-4	TRBV18	CASAPDSDEKLFF	TGTGCCAGCGCCCCGGACAGTGATGAAAAACTGTTTTTT
TRBD1	-	TRBJ1-1	TRBV4-2	CASSQLGTGMTEAFF	TGTGCCAGCAGCCAACTGGGGACAGGGATGACTGAAGCTTTCTTT
-	-	TRBJ1-4	TRBV28	CASSTPTTNEKLFF	TGTGCCAGCAGCACGCCTACAACTAATGAAAAACTGTTTTTT
TRBD2	-	TRBJ2-1	TRBV24-1	CATSDARGGLEGLFF	TGTGCCACCAGTGACGCGCGGGGGGGCCTCGAGGGGCTGTTCTTC
TRBD1	-	TRBJ2-7	TRBV11-2	CASSFAGTGLYEQYF	TGTGCCAGCAGCTTCGCCGGGACAGGGCTCTACGAGCAGTACTTC
TRBD1	-	TRBJ1-5	TRBV5-6	CASSFGTGNWGQPQHF	TGTGCCAGCAGCTTCGGGACAGGGAACTGGGGTCAGCCCCAGCATTTT
-	once	TRBJ1-1	TRBV29-1	CSAGQSGTEAFF	TGCAGCGCCGGACAGTCGGGCACTGAAGCTTTCTTT
-	-	TRBJ1-2	TRBV7-2	CASSMDIRANYGYTF	TGTGCCAGCAGCATGGACATCAGAGCTAACTATGGCTACACCTTC
-	once	TRBJ2-2	TRBV21-1	CASSKAESSGRLANTGELFF	TGTGCCAGCAGCAAAGCTGAGAGTAGCGGGAGGCTCGCGAACACCGGGGAGCTGTTTTTT
TRBD2	-	TRBJ2-2	TRBV28	CASSPGLLNTGELFF	TGTGCCAGCAGTCCGGGACTACTTAACACCGGGGAGCTGTTTTTT
TRBD2	few	TRBJ2-1	TRBV7-3	CASSPGLAGYNEQFF	TGTGCCAGCAGCCCGGGACTAGCGGGATACAATGAGCAGTTCTTC
-	-	TRBJ2-7	TRBV11-3	CASSLRGGQYF	TGTGCCAGCAGCTTGAGGGGAGGGCAGTACTTC
-	-	TRBJ2-1	TRBV7-6	CASSDRTGPDYNEQFF	TGTGCCAGCAGCGATCGAACAGGCCCCGATTACAATGAGCAGTTCTTC
-	-	TRBJ1-1	TRBV7-8	CASSFDFMNTEAFF	TGTGCCAGCAGCTTTGACTTCATGAACACTGAAGCTTTCTTT
TRBD1	-	TRBJ1-2	TRBV12-3/TRBV12-4	CASSLGTGGRF	TGTGCCAGCAGTTTAGGGACAGGGGGTCGATTC
-	-	TRBJ1-4	TRBV6-1	CASMAGFNEKLFF	TGTGCCAGCATGGCGGGATTTAATGAAAAACTGTTTTTT